The 6 T cell receptor beta chains presented below share a single source sample, sequenced in a study of T cells in Graves' hyperthyroidism and ophthalmopathy. RNA transcripts yielded amplified TCR beta CDR3 regions. Carried out on the TCR CDR3, a first-round RT-PCR used the HTBI primer set. TCRdb re-derived calls from the multiplex PCR reads in MiXCR, one entry per CDR3 protein. Among hundreds of thousands of distinct CDR3 sequences, about a sixth were seen once, and the ten largest hold about 3.8%. Source material: blood. These receptors originate from a woman aged 30 to 39 with Graves' hyperthyroidism.

The chain carries TRBV7-3 and TRBJ2-5; 9 bases align to TRBD2. The junction had 8 bases not matched to a gene; V was cut back by 5 bases and J by 4 bases. The germline CDR1 and CDR2 sequences are SGHTA and FQGTGA. There are 15 residues in the CDR3. The CDR3 nucleotides read TGTGCCAGCAGCCTCACGGGACTAGCAGGAGAGACCCAGTACTTC. Encoded protein: CASSLTGLAGETQYF. The entire variable domain, with the rest obtained from reference TRBV7-3 and TRBJ2-5, is as follows: GAGVSQTPSNKVTEKGKYVELRCDPISGHTALYWYRQSLGQGPEFLIYFQGTGAADDSGLPNDRFFAVRPEGSVSTLKIQRTERGDSAVYLCASSLTGLAGETQYFGPGTRLLVL.

This chain uses TRBV3-1 with TRBJ1-3; TRBD1 matches at 8 bases. The CDR3 has 16 residues. The V gene end was trimmed by 2 bases and the J gene end by 2 bases; junction bases not matched to a gene: 5. Per the germline V gene, CDR1 is LGHDT and CDR2 is YNNKEL (reference sequence). The CDR3: CASSQRDRGAGNTIYF. CDR3 DNA: TGTGCCAGCAGCCAACGAGACAGGGGTGCTGGAAACACCATATATTTT.

This clonotype was seen repeatedly, ten times or more. This rearrangement joins TRBV27 to TRBJ1-2; D possibly corresponds to TRBD1 (6 bases). The germline V gene encodes CDR1 MNHEY and CDR2 SMNVEV (reference sequence). V lost 2 bases and J lost 7, with 11 bases in between. There are 13 residues in the CDR3. DNA for the CDR3: TGTGCCAGCAGTTTACGGGGGGCGATTGGCTACACCTTC. As protein: CASSLRGAIGYTF.

J is TRBJ2-7 and V is TRBV27, with 7 bases fitting TRBD1. Looked up from germline, CDR1 is MNHEY and CDR2 is SMNVEV (reference sequence). V lost 8 bases to trimming and J lost 5 bases; unmatched junction nucleotides: 9. This CDR3 comprises 13 residues. The CDR3 sequence: CASGRQGPHEQYF. The CDR3, as DNA: TGTGCCAGCGGAAGACAGGGCCCCCACGAGCAGTACTTC.

This clonotype has a count of ten or more. The J gene is TRBJ2-7, the V gene TRBV30, with 7 nucleotides matching TRBD1. CDR1 is GTSNPN, CDR2 SVGIG, per germline (reference sequence). The CDR3 has 14 residues. J lost 2 bases, V lost 2 bases, and 6 bases had no gene match. CDR3 loop: CAWSPDRVPYEQYF. The CDR3 coding sequence is TGTGCCTGGAGTCCCGACAGGGTTCCCTACGAGCAGTACTTC.

This clonotype was detected ten times or more. This chain links TRBV27 with TRBJ1-2; D not resolved. With 5 bases removed from V and 8 bases from J, the gap between germline ends came to 12 bases. In germline, CDR1 is MNHEY, CDR2 SMNVEV (reference sequence). This CDR3 has 12 residues. CDR3 in amino acids: CASSPDLWGYTF. In DNA, the CDR3 is TGTGCCAGCAGTCCAGATTTATGGGGCTACACCTTC.